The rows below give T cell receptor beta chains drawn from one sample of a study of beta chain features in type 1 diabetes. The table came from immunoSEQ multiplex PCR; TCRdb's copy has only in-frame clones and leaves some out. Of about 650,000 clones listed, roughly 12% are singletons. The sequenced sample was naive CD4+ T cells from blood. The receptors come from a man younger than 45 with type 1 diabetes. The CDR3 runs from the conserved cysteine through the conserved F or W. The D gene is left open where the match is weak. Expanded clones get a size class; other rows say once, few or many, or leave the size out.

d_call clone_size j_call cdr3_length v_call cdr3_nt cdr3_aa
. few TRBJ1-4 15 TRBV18 TGTGCCAGCTCACGATTAGACAGCCTTAATGAAAAACTGTTTTTT CASSRLDSLNEKLFF
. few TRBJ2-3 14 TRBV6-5 TGTGCCAGCAGGGAGGGACTACAGGGAGATACGCAGTATTTT CASREGLQGDTQYF
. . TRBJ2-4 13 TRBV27 TGTGCCAGCAGTTTAACGACTGGGAACATTCAGTACTTC CASSLTTGNIQYF
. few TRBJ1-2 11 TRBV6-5 TGTGCCTCTAGGCTAAACTATGGCTACACCTTC CASRLNYGYTF
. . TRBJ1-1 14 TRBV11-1 TGTGCCAGCAGCTTTGGGGGGAGGAACACTGAAGCTTTCTTT CASSFGGRNTEAFF
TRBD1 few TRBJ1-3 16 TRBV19 TGTGCCAGTACCTCCCCAGGGGGATCCTCTGGAAACACCATATATTTT CASTSPGGSSGNTIYF
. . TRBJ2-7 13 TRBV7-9 TGTGCCAGCAGCGCCTCAAGGGGCTACGAGCAGTACTTC CASSASRGYEQYF
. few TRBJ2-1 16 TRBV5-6 TGTGCCAGCAGCTTGAGAGGACAAGGGTTCGGCAATGAGCAGTTCTTC CASSLRGQGFGNEQFF
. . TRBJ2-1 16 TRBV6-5 TGTGCCAGCAGTTACTCTAGCGCCTATACCTACAATGAGCAGTTCTTC CASSYSSAYTYNEQFF
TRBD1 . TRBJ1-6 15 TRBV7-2 TGTGCCAGCCGACAGGGGCCCTTTCGGAATTCACCCCTCCACTTT CASRQGPFRNSPLHF